This TCR beta chain was profiled in a study of radiation and T cells in renal cell carcinoma. Germline V gene sequence: CDR1 MNHEY, CDR2 SMNVEV (reference sequence). J was trimmed by 6 bases and V by 4 bases; bases with no gene match: 6. This CDR3 is 16 amino acids long. Documented time point: blood 4 weeks post-SBRT, at nephrectomy. Noted treatment: 15 Gy SBRT to primary tumor, nephrectomy 4 weeks later. Sequencing was performed with immunoSEQ multiplex PCR; in TCRdb, only in-frame clones are kept and a portion is missing. Found here are over 85,000 clones, 85% of them singletons; the top ten hold approximately 8.6%.

The TCR sequence derives from a man aged 50 to 60 with renal cell carcinoma. The V and J genes are TRBV27 and TRBJ2-1; the match to TRBD2 covers 13 bases. This specimen consisted of blood, obtained from a patient whose treatment included radiotherapy and nephrectomy. The DNA of the CDR3 is TGTGCCAGCAGTTCAAGACTAGCGGGGGGCCTCAATGAGCAGTTCTTC. Protein sequence: CASSSRLAGGLNEQFF.